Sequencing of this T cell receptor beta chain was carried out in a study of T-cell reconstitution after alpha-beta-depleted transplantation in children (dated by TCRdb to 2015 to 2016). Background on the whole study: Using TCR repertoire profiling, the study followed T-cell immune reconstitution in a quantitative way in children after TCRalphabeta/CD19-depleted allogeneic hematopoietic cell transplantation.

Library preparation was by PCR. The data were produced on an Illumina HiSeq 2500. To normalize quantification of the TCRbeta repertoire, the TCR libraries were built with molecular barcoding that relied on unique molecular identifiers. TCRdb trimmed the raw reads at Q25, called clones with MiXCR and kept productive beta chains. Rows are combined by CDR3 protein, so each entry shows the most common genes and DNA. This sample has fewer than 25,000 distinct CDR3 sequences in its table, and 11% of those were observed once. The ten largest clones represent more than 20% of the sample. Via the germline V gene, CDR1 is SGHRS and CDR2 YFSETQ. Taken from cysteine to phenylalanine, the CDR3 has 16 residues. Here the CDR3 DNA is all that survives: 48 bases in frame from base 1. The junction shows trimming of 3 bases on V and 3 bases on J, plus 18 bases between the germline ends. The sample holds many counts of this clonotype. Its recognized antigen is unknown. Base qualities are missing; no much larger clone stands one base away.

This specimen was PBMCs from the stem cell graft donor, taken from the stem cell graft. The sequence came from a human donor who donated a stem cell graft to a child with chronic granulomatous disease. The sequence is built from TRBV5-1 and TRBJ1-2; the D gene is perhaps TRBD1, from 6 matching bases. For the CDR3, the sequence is CASSSRDTGMDYGYTF. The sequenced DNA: TGCGCCAGCAGCTCGAGAGACACAGGGATGGACTATGGCTACACCTTC. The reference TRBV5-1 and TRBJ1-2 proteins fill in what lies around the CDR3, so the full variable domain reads KAGVTQTPRYLIKTRGQQVTLSCSPISGHRSVSWYQQTPGQGLQFLFEYFSETQRNKGNFPGRFSGRQFSNSRSEMNVSTLELGDSALYLCASSSRDTGMDYGYTFGSGTRLTVV.